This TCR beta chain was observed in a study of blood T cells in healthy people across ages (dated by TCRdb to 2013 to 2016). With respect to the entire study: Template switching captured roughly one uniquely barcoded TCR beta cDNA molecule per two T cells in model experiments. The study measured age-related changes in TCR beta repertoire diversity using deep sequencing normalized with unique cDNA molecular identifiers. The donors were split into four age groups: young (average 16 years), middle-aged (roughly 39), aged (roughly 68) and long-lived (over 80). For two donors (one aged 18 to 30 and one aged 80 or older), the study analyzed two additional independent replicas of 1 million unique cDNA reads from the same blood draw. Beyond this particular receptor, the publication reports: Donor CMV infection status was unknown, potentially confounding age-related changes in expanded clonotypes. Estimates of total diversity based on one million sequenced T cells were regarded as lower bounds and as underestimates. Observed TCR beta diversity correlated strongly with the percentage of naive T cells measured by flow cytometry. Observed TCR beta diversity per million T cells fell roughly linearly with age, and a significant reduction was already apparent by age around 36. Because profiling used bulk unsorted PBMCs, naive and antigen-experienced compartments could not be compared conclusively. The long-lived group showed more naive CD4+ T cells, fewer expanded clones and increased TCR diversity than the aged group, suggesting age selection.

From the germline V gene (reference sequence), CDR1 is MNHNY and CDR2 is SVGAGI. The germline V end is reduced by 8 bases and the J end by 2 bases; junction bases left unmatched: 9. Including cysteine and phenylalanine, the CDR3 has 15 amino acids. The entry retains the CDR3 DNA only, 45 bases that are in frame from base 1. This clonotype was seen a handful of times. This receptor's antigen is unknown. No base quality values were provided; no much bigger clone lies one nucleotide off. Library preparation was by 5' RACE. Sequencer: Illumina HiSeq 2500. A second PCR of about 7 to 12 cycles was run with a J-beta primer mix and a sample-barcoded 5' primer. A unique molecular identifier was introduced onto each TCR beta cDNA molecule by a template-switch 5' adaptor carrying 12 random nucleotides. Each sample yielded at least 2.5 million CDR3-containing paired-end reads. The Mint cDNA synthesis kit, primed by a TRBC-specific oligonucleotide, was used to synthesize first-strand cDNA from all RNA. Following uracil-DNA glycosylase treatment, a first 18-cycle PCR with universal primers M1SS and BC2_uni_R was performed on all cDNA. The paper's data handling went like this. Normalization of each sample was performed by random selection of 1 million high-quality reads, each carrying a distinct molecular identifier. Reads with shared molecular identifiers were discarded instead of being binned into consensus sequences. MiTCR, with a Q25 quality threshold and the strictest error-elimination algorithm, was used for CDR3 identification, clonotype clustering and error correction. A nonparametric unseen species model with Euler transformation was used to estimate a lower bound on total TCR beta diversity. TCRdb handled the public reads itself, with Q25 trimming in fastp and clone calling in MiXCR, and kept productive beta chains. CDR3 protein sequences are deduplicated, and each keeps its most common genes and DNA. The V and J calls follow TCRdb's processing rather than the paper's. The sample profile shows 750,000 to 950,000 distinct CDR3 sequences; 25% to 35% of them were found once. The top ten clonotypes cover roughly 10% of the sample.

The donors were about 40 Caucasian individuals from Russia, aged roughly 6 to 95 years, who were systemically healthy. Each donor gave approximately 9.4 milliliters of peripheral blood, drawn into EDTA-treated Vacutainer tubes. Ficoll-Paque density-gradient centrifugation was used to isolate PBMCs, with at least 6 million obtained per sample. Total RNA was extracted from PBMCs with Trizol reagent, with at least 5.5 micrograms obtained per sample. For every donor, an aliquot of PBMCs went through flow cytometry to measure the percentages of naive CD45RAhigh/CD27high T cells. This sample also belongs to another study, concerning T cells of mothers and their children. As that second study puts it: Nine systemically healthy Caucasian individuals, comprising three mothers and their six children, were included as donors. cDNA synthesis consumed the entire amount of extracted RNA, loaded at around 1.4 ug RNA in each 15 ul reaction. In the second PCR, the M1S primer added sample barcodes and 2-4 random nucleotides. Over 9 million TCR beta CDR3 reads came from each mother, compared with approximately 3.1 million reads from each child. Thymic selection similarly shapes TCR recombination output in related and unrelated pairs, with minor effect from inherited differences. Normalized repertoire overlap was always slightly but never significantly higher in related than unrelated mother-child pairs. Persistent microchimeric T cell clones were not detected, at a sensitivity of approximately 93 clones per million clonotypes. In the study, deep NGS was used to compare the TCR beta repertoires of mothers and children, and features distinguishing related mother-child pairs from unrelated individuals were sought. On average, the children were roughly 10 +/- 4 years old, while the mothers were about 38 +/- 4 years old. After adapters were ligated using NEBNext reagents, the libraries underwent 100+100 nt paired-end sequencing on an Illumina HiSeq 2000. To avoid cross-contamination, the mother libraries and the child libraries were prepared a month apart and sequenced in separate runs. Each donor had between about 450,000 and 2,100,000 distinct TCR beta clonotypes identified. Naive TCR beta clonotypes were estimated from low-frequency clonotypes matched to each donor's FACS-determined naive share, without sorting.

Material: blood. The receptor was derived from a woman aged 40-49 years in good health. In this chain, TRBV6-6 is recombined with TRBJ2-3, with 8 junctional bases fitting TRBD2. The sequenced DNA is TGTGCCAGCGGATTAGGCGGGGGGAACACAGATACGCAGTATTTT. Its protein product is CASGLGGGNTDTQYF.